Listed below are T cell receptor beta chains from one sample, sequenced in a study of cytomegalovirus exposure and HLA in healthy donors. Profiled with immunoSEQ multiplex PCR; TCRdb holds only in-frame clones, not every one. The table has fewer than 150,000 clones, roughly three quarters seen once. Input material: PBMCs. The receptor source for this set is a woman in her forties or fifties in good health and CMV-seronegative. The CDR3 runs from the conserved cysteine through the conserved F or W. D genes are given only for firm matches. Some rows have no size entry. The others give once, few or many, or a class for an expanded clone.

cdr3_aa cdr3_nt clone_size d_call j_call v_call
CATSRDWGQGGNQPQHF TGTGCCACCAGCAGAGATTGGGGACAGGGTGGCAATCAGCCCCAGCATTTT . TRBD1 TRBJ1-5 TRBV15
CASMWSRDTEAFF TGTGCCAGTATGTGGAGCAGGGACACTGAAGCTTTCTTT . . TRBJ1-1 TRBV19
CASTNRGGYGYTF TGTGCCAGCACAAACAGGGGAGGCTATGGCTACACCTTC . TRBD1 TRBJ1-2 TRBV2
CASNPTGGAGSNGYTF TGTGCCAGCAATCCTACAGGGGGCGCGGGGTCCAATGGCTACACCTTC . TRBD1 TRBJ1-2 TRBV6-6
CASSPGQGAGYTF TGTGCCAGCAGTCCCGGACAGGGGGCTGGCTACACCTTC few TRBD1 TRBJ1-2 TRBV27
CASSVVAGGPKFTDTQYF TGTGCCAGCAGCGTAGTCGCGGGGGGGCCGAAATTTACAGATACGCAGTATTTT once TRBD2 TRBJ2-3 TRBV9
CASSSGEWGYEQYF TGTGCCAGCAGCTCAGGGGAGTGGGGCTACGAGCAGTACTTC . . TRBJ2-7 TRBV28
CASSMVGVGGGEGTDTQYF TGTGCCAGTAGTATGGTTGGGGTGGGGGGTGGAGAGGGCACAGATACGCAGTATTTT . . TRBJ2-3 TRBV19
CASSGTGYNEQFF TGTGCCAGTAGCGGGACAGGTTACAATGAGCAGTTCTTC . TRBD1 TRBJ2-1 TRBV19
CASSLFRVGASETQYF TGTGCCAGCAGTTTATTCAGGGTTGGGGCTTCAGAGACCCAGTACTTC . . TRBJ2-5 TRBV28
CASSPVGSGFGNTIYF TGTGCCAGCAGCCCCGTGGGCAGTGGATTCGGAAACACCATATATTTT few . TRBJ1-3 TRBV9
CASSAAGGTATGELFF TGTGCCAGCAGCGCCGCGGGGGGGACAGCTACCGGGGAGCTGTTTTTT . TRBD2 TRBJ2-2 TRBV9
CASGIFSGESPLHF TGTGCCAGCGGAATTTTTTCAGGGGAATCACCCCTCCACTTT . . TRBJ1-6 TRBV2
CASSPTYRGEQYF TGTGCCAGCAGCCCTACTTACAGAGGGGAGCAGTACTTC . . TRBJ2-7 TRBV28
CASSSQGAHNSPLHF TGTGCCAGCAGTTCACAGGGAGCTCATAATTCACCCCTCCACTTT . . TRBJ1-6 TRBV6-6
CASSEGQGAATWEQYF TGTGCCAGCAGTGAGGGACAGGGGGCCGCGACTTGGGAGCAGTACTTC few TRBD1 TRBJ2-7 TRBV27
CASSQPGQKYGYTF TGCGCCAGCAGCCAACCGGGACAGAAATATGGCTACACCTTC . TRBD1 TRBJ1-2 TRBV4-1
CASSWDRGFNSPLHF TGTGCCAGCAGCTGGGACAGGGGTTTTAATTCACCCCTCCACTTT few TRBD1 TRBJ1-6 TRBV7-2
CASSAGGGDIQYF TGTGCCAGCTCGGCGGGGGGAGGTGACATTCAGTACTTC once TRBD2 TRBJ2-4 TRBV7-9
CASTSQGASYGYTF TGTGCCAGCACCTCACAGGGGGCAAGCTATGGCTACACCTTC . TRBD1 TRBJ1-2 TRBV28
CATGTASTDTQYF TGCGCCACCGGGACTGCTAGCACAGATACGCAGTATTTT . . TRBJ2-3 TRBV5-1
CASGLGGQGSEAFF TGTGCCAGCGGGTTGGGGGGACAGGGGAGTGAAGCTTTCTTT . TRBD1 TRBJ1-1 TRBV28
CASSRAQGGHNEQFF TGCGCCAGCAGCCGAGCACAGGGAGGGCACAATGAGCAGTTCTTC . . TRBJ2-1 TRBV5-1
CASSELAGGHNEQYF TGTGCCAGCAGTGAACTAGCGGGGGGGCACAACGAGCAGTACTTC . TRBD2 TRBJ2-7 TRBV6-1
CASSPGAGEKLFF TGTGCCAGCAGCCCCGGGGCGGGGGAAAAACTGTTTTTT . . TRBJ1-4 TRBV6-4
CASSSTGFGYTF TGTGCCAGTAGTTCGACAGGGTTCGGCTACACCTTC few TRBD1 TRBJ1-2 TRBV19
CASSLPGLAGGCTDTQYF TGTGCCAGCAGTCTCCCGGGACTAGCGGGGGGGTGCACAGATACGCAGTATTTT . TRBD2 TRBJ2-3 TRBV27
CSTGESGLAGGAQYF TGCAGCACTGGGGAATCGGGACTAGCGGGTGGGGCCCAGTACTTC . TRBD2 TRBJ2-5 TRBV29-1